A selection of T cell receptor beta chains follows, all from one sample in a study of T-cell reconstitution after alpha-beta-depleted transplantation in children. TCRdb processed the PCR reads anew with MiXCR; each CDR3 protein has one entry. The sample holds almost 400,000 distinct CDR3 sequences, about a fifth seen once. The sequencing here drew on PBMCs from the stem cell graft donor, taken from the stem cell graft. The receptors were gathered from a human donor who donated a stem cell graft to a child with acute myeloid leukemia. CDR3s include the opening cysteine and the closing phenylalanine or tryptophan. The D gene is left open where the match is weak. Size is omitted from some rows. Given values are once, few, many or a class for expanded clones.

D: .
size: .
J: TRBJ2-7
V: TRBV11-2
DNA: TGTGCCAGCAGCCCCTTAACAGGGCTCTACGAGCAGTACTTC
CDR3: CASSPLTGLYEQYF

D: .
size: .
J: TRBJ2-1
V: TRBV6-5
DNA: TGTGCCAGCAGTTTCCGTGGGACTGGAAGTACAAATGAGCAGTTCTTC
CDR3: CASSFRGTGSTNEQFF

D: .
size: few
J: TRBJ2-6
V: TRBV10-3
DNA: TGTGCCATCAGTGAGTCGAGGTCTGGGGCCAACGTCCTGACTTTC
CDR3: CAISESRSGANVLTF

D: TRBD2
size: .
J: TRBJ2-7
V: TRBV4-1
DNA: TGCGCCAGCAGCCGAACTAGCGGGAGAATGTACGAGCAGTACTTC
CDR3: CASSRTSGRMYEQYF

D: TRBD2
size: many
J: TRBJ2-1
V: TRBV20-1
DNA: TGCAGTGCTAGCGGGGGGTCAATTAATGAGCAGTTCTTC
CDR3: CSASGGSINEQFF

D: TRBD2
size: .
J: TRBJ2-7
V: TRBV12-3/TRBV12-4
DNA: TGTGCCAGCAGTTTCCTCGGGGGGACCTCTTCCTACGAGCAGTACTTC
CDR3: CASSFLGGTSSYEQYF

D: .
size: many
J: TRBJ1-5
V: TRBV20-1
DNA: TGCAGTGCTAGAGAACTTGCGGGTGGCAGCGCGAATCAGCCCCAGCATTTT
CDR3: CSARELAGGSANQPQHF

D: .
size: few
J: TRBJ2-3
V: TRBV24-1
DNA: TGTGCCACCAGTGATTTCGGCGGGTTCACTAGCACAGATACGCAGTATTTT
CDR3: CATSDFGGFTSTDTQYF

D: TRBD2
size: many
J: TRBJ2-7
V: TRBV20-1
DNA: TGCAGTGCTGGGGTACTAGCGGGATATTACGCCTACGAGCAGTACTTC
CDR3: CSAGVLAGYYAYEQYF

D: TRBD2
size: .
J: TRBJ2-3
V: TRBV25-1
DNA: TGTGCCACTGCGGGGACTAGGAGCACAGATACGCAGTATTTT
CDR3: CATAGTRSTDTQYF

D: TRBD2
size: .
J: TRBJ2-4
V: TRBV12-3/TRBV12-4
DNA: TGTGCCAGCAGTTACCTGACTAGCGGGAGGAGAAACATTCAGTACTTC
CDR3: CASSYLTSGRRNIQYF

D: .
size: .
J: TRBJ2-3
V: TRBV7-7
DNA: TGTGCCAGCAGCCCCCAGACAGGGGAGGGGGATACGCAGTATTTT
CDR3: CASSPQTGEGDTQYF

D: TRBD1
size: .
J: TRBJ2-1
V: TRBV27
DNA: TGTGCCAGCAGTTTTATTCGTGGGACAGGGAACAATGAGCAGTTCTTC
CDR3: CASSFIRGTGNNEQFF

D: TRBD1
size: .
J: TRBJ2-1
V: TRBV7-2
DNA: TGTGCCAGCAGCTTTGGAACAGGGGTTACTACCTACAATGAGCAGTTCTTC
CDR3: CASSFGTGVTTYNEQFF

D: TRBD2
size: .
J: TRBJ2-3
V: TRBV11-2
DNA: TGTGCCAGCAGCTCGCCCGGGACTAGCGGAGAAACTAGCACAGATACGCAGTATTTT
CDR3: CASSSPGTSGETSTDTQYF

D: TRBD1
size: few
J: TRBJ1-2
V: TRBV28
DNA: TGTGCCAGCAGTCAAGGGACAGGGTCGTCTCTTGGCTACACCTTC
CDR3: CASSQGTGSSLGYTF

D: .
size: many
J: TRBJ2-7
V: TRBV29-1
DNA: TGCAGCGTCGGACATAGTAACCCTACGGGGCAGTACTTC
CDR3: CSVGHSNPTGQYF

D: TRBD2
size: .
J: TRBJ2-5
V: TRBV3-1
DNA: TGTGCCAGCAGCCAAGGGGCGGGACTAGCAGGAGAGACCCAGTACTTC
CDR3: CASSQGAGLAGETQYF

D: .
size: few
J: TRBJ2-3
V: TRBV7-9
DNA: TGTGCCAGCAGCTTATTGGGGGGGCTGGATACGCAGTATTTT
CDR3: CASSLLGGLDTQYF

D: .
size: few
J: TRBJ2-5
V: TRBV12-3/TRBV12-4
DNA: TGTGCCAGCAGTTGGCGGGGTCCTCAAGAGACCCAGTACTTC
CDR3: CASSWRGPQETQYF

D: .
size: many
J: TRBJ1-5
V: TRBV12-3/TRBV12-4
DNA: TGTGCCAGCAGTTTGAAGCCAGACACTGCCCAGCATTTT
CDR3: CASSLKPDTAQHF

D: .
size: .
J: TRBJ2-1
V: TRBV27
DNA: TGTGCCAGCAGCGTCAGATCAGCCGCAGGTTACAATGAGCAGTTCTTC
CDR3: CASSVRSAAGYNEQFF

D: .
size: .
J: TRBJ2-7
V: TRBV3-1
DNA: TGTGCCAGCAGTCCTGACAACTCCTACGAGCAGTACTTC
CDR3: CASSPDNSYEQYF

D: TRBD2
size: few
J: TRBJ2-7
V: TRBV12-3/TRBV12-4
DNA: TGTGCCAGCAGTCTCAGACTAGCGGCCTACGAGCAGTACTTC
CDR3: CASSLRLAAYEQYF

D: .
size: .
J: TRBJ1-2
V: TRBV29-1
DNA: TGCAGCGTTCCGCCCAGAACCGGCTCTAACTATGGCTACACCTTC
CDR3: CSVPPRTGSNYGYTF

D: TRBD2
size: .
J: TRBJ2-1
V: TRBV27
DNA: TGTGCCAGCAGTGTCCCTAGCGGGACCTCCTACAATGAGCAGTTCTTC
CDR3: CASSVPSGTSYNEQFF

D: .
size: many
J: TRBJ2-1
V: TRBV20-1
DNA: TGCAGTGCTAGAGATGTCCAACTAGTCGATGAGCAGTTCTTC
CDR3: CSARDVQLVDEQFF

D: .
size: few
J: TRBJ2-1
V: TRBV4-3
DNA: TGCGCCAGCAGCCAAGAGTGGGGACCCAATGAGCAGTTCTTC
CDR3: CASSQEWGPNEQFF

D: .
size: few
J: TRBJ2-3
V: TRBV24-1
DNA: TGTGCCACCGGACACGGACCCATTGATACGCAGTATTTT
CDR3: CATGHGPIDTQYF

D: TRBD2
size: .
J: TRBJ2-5
V: TRBV2
DNA: TGTGCGGGGTCAGCGGGAGTTGGGGAAGAGACCCAGTACTTC
CDR3: CAGSAGVGEETQYF

D: .
size: .
J: TRBJ2-1
V: TRBV24-1
DNA: TGTGCCACCAGTGATTTGTCGGCGAGCTCCTACAATGAGCAGTTCTTC
CDR3: CATSDLSASSYNEQFF